This is a list of T cell receptor beta chains from one sample in a study of OX40 agonist ivuxolimab in advanced cancers. This table comes from immunoSEQ multiplex PCR, and its TCRdb copy is limited to in-frame clones, with some not included. The data contain 65,000 to 80,000 clones, about four fifths of them singletons. The sample in question was CD4+ or CD8+ T cells sorted from blood, obtained in a trial of the OX40 agonist ivuxolimab. Source of these receptors: an adult with an advanced solid tumor such as melanoma, head and neck, liver or kidney cancer. The CDR3 runs from the conserved cysteine through the conserved F or W. D genes are given only for firm matches. A row's size may be missing; if present it is once, few, many or a size class.

V	J	D	size	CDR3	DNA
TRBV2	TRBJ2-1	NA	NA	CASSESGYNEQFF	TGTGCCAGCAGTGAATCCGGGTACAATGAGCAGTTCTTC
TRBV5-6	TRBJ1-2	TRBD1	NA	CASNRRQGFDYGYTF	TGTGCCAGCAACCGGAGACAGGGTTTCGACTATGGCTACACCTTC
TRBV18	TRBJ1-3	NA	NA	CASSAMRQRSMSHGNTIYF	TGTGCCAGCTCAGCTATGCGCCAGCGGAGCATGTCACATGGAAACACCATATATTTT
TRBV28	TRBJ2-2	NA	NA	CASSVGWVGGPTGELFF	TGTGCCAGCAGTGTAGGATGGGTAGGGGGGCCCACCGGGGAGCTGTTTTTT
TRBV7-9	TRBJ1-1	NA	NA	CASSPGPGNTEAFF	TGTGCCAGCAGCCCGGGCCCTGGGAACACTGAAGCTTTCTTT
TRBV4-3	TRBJ1-4	TRBD1	NA	CASSQDRQGDEKLFF	TGCGCCAGCAGCCAAGATCGACAGGGGGATGAAAAACTGTTTTTT
TRBV15	TRBJ1-4	TRBD1	NA	CATSGGQGVEKLFF	TGTGCCACCAGCGGGGGACAGGGGGTTGAAAAACTGTTTTTT
TRBV7-9	TRBJ2-7	NA	few	CASSLGFRGGSYEQYF	TGTGCCAGCAGCTTAGGATTTAGGGGGGGCTCCTACGAGCAGTACTTC
TRBV5-1	TRBJ2-3	TRBD2	NA	CASSLGTSGGNGDTQYF	TGCGCCAGCAGCCTCGGGACTAGCGGGGGGAATGGAGATACGCAGTATTTT
TRBV5-1	TRBJ2-7	TRBD2	NA	CASSPGGSSGYPEQYF	TGCGCCAGCAGCCCCGGGGGAAGTAGCGGGTATCCCGAGCAGTACTTC
TRBV7-9	TRBJ1-1	NA	NA	CASSLVLPTEAFF	TGTGCCAGCAGCTTAGTTCTCCCCACTGAAGCTTTCTTT
TRBV5-1	TRBJ1-2	TRBD1	NA	CASSIGQGNYGYTF	TGCGCCAGCAGCATCGGACAGGGTAACTATGGCTACACCTTC
TRBV7-8	TRBJ2-2	TRBD2	NA	CASSPRAGGVGELFF	TGTGCCAGCAGCCCCCGGGCGGGGGGGGTCGGGGAGCTGTTTTTT
TRBV10-3	TRBJ2-2	NA	NA	CAIGTEPGELFF	TGTGCCATCGGTACAGAACCGGGGGAGCTGTTTTTT
TRBV18	TRBJ1-4	NA	NA	CASSPRAEQTEKLFF	TGTGCCAGCTCACCCAGGGCGGAGCAGACTGAAAAACTGTTTTTT
TRBV6-5	TRBJ1-3	NA	NA	CASSFAGKGGNTIYF	TGTGCCAGCAGTTTTGCAGGGAAAGGCGGAAACACCATATATTTT
TRBV5-6	TRBJ1-2	NA	NA	CASSLDILSSYGYTF	TGTGCCAGCAGCTTGGATATACTAAGCAGCTATGGCTACACCTTC
TRBV18	TRBJ2-2	TRBD2	NA	CASSPFGSGGRFANTGELFF	TGTGCCAGCTCACCCTTTGGGAGCGGGGGCCGGTTTGCGAACACCGGGGAGCTGTTTTTT
TRBV4-1	TRBJ2-3	TRBD1	NA	CASRLTGTGVDTQYF	TGCGCCAGCAGACTTACCGGGACAGGGGTCGATACGCAGTATTTT
TRBV6-1	TRBJ2-3	NA	NA	CASSEWTEPGTDTQYF	TGTGCCAGCAGTGAATGGACGGAGCCCGGCACAGATACGCAGTATTTT
TRBV7-2	TRBJ2-7	TRBD1	NA	CASSRRTGGDEQYF	TGTGCCAGCAGCCGCAGGACAGGGGGCGATGAGCAGTACTTC
TRBV4-3	TRBJ1-6	NA	NA	CASSQERPSPLHF	TGCGCCAGCAGCCAAGAGAGACCGTCACCCCTCCACTTT
TRBV19	TRBJ2-5	TRBD2	NA	CASSIPGGQETQYF	TGTGCCAGTAGTATTCCGGGGGGCCAAGAGACCCAGTACTTC
TRBV4-1	TRBJ2-4	NA	NA	CASSFLRGAKNIQYF	TGCGCCAGCAGCTTCCTCCGGGGAGCCAAAAACATTCAGTACTTC
TRBV27	TRBJ1-2	NA	NA	CASSPDPLRTRRNYGYTF	TGTGCCAGCAGTCCCGACCCACTCAGGACAAGACGTAACTATGGCTACACCTTC
TRBV12-5	TRBJ2-3	TRBD1	NA	CASGHFGTAAALDTQYF	TGTGCTAGTGGGCACTTCGGGACAGCCGCTGCGTTAGATACGCAGTATTTT
TRBV5-6	TRBJ1-1	NA	NA	CASSFGNTEAFF	TGTGCCAGCAGCTTCGGGAACACTGAAGCTTTCTTT
TRBV19	TRBJ2-7	NA	NA	CASSIAADDQYF	TGTGCCAGTAGTATCGCGGCAGACGATCAGTACTTC
TRBV11-1	TRBJ2-5	NA	NA	CASSLELWGTGQETQYF	TGTGCCAGCAGCTTAGAATTATGGGGTACAGGCCAAGAGACCCAGTACTTC
TRBV28	TRBJ1-2	NA	NA	CASSLWGPNYGYTF	TGTGCCAGCAGTTTATGGGGACCCAACTATGGCTACACCTTC
TRBV9	TRBJ2-3	NA	NA	CASSVGGGDTQYF	TGTGCCAGCAGCGTAGGAGGAGGAGATACGCAGTATTTT
TRBV19	TRBJ2-2	TRBD2	few	CASTRGRGLEPKTLFNTGELFF	TGTGCCAGCACACGGGGAAGGGGACTAGAACCAAAAACCCTCTTTAACACCGGGGAGCTGTTTTTT
TRBV7-9	TRBJ2-2	NA	NA	CASSSTGELFF	TGTGCCAGCAGCTCTACCGGGGAGCTGTTTTTT
TRBV6-1	TRBJ1-2	NA	NA	CASSARADGTVGYTF	TGTGCCAGCAGTGCAAGAGCCGACGGGACCGTTGGCTACACCTTC
TRBV6-6	TRBJ2-3	NA	NA	CASSWTASTDTQYF	TGTGCCAGCAGTTGGACAGCTAGCACAGATACGCAGTATTTT
TRBV7-9	TRBJ2-3	TRBD2	NA	CASSPSGRKSDTQYF	TGTGCCAGCAGCCCCAGCGGGAGAAAGTCAGATACGCAGTATTTT
TRBV14	TRBJ2-3	TRBD2	NA	CASSRSLAGDAGDTQYF	TGTGCCAGCAGCCGGTCACTAGCGGGAGATGCGGGGGATACGCAGTATTTT
TRBV6-5	TRBJ1-1	TRBD1	NA	CATERKQGFFTEAFF	TGTGCCACCGAAAGGAAACAGGGGTTTTTCACTGAAGCTTTCTTT
TRBV6-5	TRBJ2-7	TRBD1	NA	CASSWTGLDEQYF	TGTGCCAGCAGTTGGACAGGGCTAGACGAGCAGTACTTC
TRBV30	TRBJ2-7	TRBD2	NA	CACSGGSSYEQYF	TGTGCCTGCTCGGGGGGAAGCTCCTACGAGCAGTACTTC
TRBV4-3	TRBJ1-2	NA	NA	CASSQDQGKGGYTF	TGCGCCAGCAGCCAAGATCAGGGGAAGGGTGGCTACACCTTC
TRBV18	TRBJ2-4	NA	NA	CASSSDGAKNIQYF	TGTGCCAGCTCTTCCGACGGAGCCAAAAACATTCAGTACTTC